A single sample gave rise to the 3 T cell receptor beta chains below, sequenced in a study of shared clonotypes between healthy human individuals. The table came from immunoSEQ multiplex PCR; TCRdb's copy has only in-frame clones and leaves some out. The sample has over 750,000 clones, about 96% seen once. Terminally differentiated effector memory CD45RA+ cells were left out of the naive CD8 fraction, which was CD45RO-negative and positively selected for CCR7. Material: naive CD8+ T cells sorted from blood. Receptor source: a young man in good health.

V and J are TRBV4-1 and TRBJ2-4; possible D gene TRBD1, 6 bases. The length of the CDR3 is 15 residues. V dropped 2 bases and J dropped 4 bases, with 12 bases sitting between them. CDR1 is MGHRA and CDR2 is YSYEKL in the germline V gene. The CDR3 nucleotides read TGCGCCAGCAGCCAATCGGACAGAAAAAAAAACATTCAGTACTTC. As protein: CASSQSDRKKNIQYF.

The chain uses TRBV29-1 and TRBJ2-7; unclear D gene. The V and J ends lost 1 base and 5 bases respectively, with 9 bases between them. The germline V gene encodes CDR1 SQVTM and CDR2 ANQGSEA. The CDR3 has 12 residues. As DNA, the CDR3 is TGCAGCGTTGAAGTGAGGAGTCACGAGCAGTACTTC. Translating it yields CSVEVRSHEQYF.

This sequence joins TRBV5-6 and TRBJ2-7; D gene uncertain. Germline CDR1 is SGHDT and CDR2 is YYEEEE. The CDR3 totals 14 residues. The ends were cut back, 0 bases at V and 4 bases at J, with 11 bases in the middle. The CDR3 spells CASSLVVSTYEQYF. CDR3 bases: TGTGCCAGCAGCTTGGTGGTGTCCACTTACGAGCAGTACTTC.